The entry that follows covers one T cell receptor beta chain sequence. Its antigen is not known. The data were taken from a study of T-cell memory formation after mild COVID-19. The overall study: TCR clusters were mostly confined to one donor each.

In TCRdb, the 5' RACE reads were re-called with MiXCR into one record per CDR3 protein. The sample records tens of thousands of distinct CDR3 sequences, 20% to 25% being singletons. The CDR3 is 16 amino acids. CDR1 is SGHVS and CDR2 is FQNEAQ in the germline V gene. The V gene end was trimmed by 5 bases and the J gene end by 1 base; junction bases not matched to a gene: 6. Study conclusions and caveats: CM and EM subsets held most contracting CD4+ clones; EMRA held CD8+ ones. Second-wave clones peaking on day 37 lacked confirmed SARS-CoV-2 specificity.

The TCR comes from a man aged 18-30 years who had mild COVID-19 (a few samples of this study predate the infection). Cell type and time point are not known. Sequenced sample: PBMCs or a T cell subset sorted from them (not recorded which). The gene calls are TRBV7-8 and TRBJ2-1, with 9 bases fitting TRBD2. The CDR3 nucleotides are TGTGCCAGCAGCCCTAGGGCGGGGGGGTCCTACAATGAGCAGTTCTTC. Translation: CASSPRAGGSYNEQFF.